This T cell receptor (beta chain) emerged from a study of cytomegalovirus exposure and HLA in healthy donors. Per germline, CDR1 SGHTS and CDR2 YDEGEE. This CDR3 contains 17 residues. Germline trimming cut 6 bases from V and 1 base from J; bases unmatched to any gene: 13. Findings of the study overall: Being productive about 90% or about 30% of the time was typical of most TCR beta V segments in an earlier analysis.

This clone was recorded only once. Its antigen is not identified. A multiplex PCR was run with 60 Vbeta primers and 13 Jbeta primers. The data were produced by immunoSEQ multiplex PCR, yet TCRdb's version contains in-frame clones alone and is incomplete. Here the sample spans approximately 120,000 clones, roughly 80% being singletons. Sequencing input: PBMCs. This chain links TRBV5-8 with TRBJ2-3, with 8 nucleotides matching TRBD2. This clonotype originated in a female donor in good health and CMV-seronegative. CDR3 in DNA: TGTGCCAGCACCCCGGGGACGGGGGGGCCGGGCACAGATACGCAGTATTTT. This gives the protein CASTPGTGGPGTDTQYF.